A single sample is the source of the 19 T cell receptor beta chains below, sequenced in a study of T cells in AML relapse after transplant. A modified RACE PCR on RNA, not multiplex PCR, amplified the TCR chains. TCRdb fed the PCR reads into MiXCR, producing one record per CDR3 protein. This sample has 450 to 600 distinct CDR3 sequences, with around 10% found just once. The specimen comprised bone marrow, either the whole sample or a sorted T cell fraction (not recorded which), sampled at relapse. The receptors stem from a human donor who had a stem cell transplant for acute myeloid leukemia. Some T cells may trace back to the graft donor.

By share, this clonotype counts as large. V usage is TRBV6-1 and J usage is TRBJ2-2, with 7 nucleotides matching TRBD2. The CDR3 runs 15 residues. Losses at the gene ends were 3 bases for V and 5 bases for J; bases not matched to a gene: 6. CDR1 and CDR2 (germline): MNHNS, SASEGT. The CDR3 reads CASSEGWGGTGELFF. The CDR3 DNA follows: TGTGCCAGCAGTGAGGGCTGGGGAGGGACCGGGGAGCTGTTTTTT.

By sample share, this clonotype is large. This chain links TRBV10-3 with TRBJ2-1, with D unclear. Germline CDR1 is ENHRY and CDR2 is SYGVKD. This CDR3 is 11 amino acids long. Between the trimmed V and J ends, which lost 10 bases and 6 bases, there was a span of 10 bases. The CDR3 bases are TGTGCCACGTCCCTAGGCAATGAGCAGTTCTTC. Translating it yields CATSLGNEQFF.

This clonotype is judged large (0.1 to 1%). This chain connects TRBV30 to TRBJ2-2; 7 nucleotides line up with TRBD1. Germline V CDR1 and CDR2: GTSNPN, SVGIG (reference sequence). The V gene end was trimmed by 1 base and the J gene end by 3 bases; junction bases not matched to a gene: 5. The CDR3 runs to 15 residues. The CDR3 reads CAWSDQGVYTGELFF. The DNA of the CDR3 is TGTGCCTGGAGTGACCAGGGGGTTTACACCGGGGAGCTGTTTTTT.

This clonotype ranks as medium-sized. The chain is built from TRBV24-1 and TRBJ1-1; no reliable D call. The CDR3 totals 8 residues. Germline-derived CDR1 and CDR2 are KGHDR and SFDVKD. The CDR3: CPNTEAFF. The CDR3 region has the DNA TGTCCTAACACTGAAGCTTTCTTT.

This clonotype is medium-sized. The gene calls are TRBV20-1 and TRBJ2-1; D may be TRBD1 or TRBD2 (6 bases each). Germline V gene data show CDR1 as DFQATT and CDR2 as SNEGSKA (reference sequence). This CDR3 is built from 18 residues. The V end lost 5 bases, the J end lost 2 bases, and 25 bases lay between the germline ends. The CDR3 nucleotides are TGCAGTGCTGAGGGGGAACTGGCGGACTACCGACCCTACAATGAGCAGTTCTTC. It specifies CSAEGELADYRPYNEQFF.

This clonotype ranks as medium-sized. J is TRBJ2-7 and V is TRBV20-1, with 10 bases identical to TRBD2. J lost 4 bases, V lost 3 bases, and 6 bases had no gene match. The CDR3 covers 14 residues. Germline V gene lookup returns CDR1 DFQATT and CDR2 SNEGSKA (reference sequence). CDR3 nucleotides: TGCAGTGCTAGCCTAGCGGGAGTCCTATACGAGCAGTACTTC. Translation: CSASLAGVLYEQYF.

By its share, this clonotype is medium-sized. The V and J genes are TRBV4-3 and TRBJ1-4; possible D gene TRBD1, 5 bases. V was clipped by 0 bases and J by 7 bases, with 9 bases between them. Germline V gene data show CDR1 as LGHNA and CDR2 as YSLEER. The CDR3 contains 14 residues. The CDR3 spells CASSQEGRGEKLFF. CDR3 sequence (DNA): TGCGCCAGCAGCCAAGAGGGACGGGGTGAAAAACTGTTTTTT.

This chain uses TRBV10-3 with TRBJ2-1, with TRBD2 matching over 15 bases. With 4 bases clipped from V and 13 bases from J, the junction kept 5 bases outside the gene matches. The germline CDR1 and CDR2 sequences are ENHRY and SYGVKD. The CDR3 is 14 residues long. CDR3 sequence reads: CAISGGTSGRFQFF. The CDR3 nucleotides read TGTGCCATCAGTGGGGGGACTAGCGGGAGGTTCCAGTTCTTC.

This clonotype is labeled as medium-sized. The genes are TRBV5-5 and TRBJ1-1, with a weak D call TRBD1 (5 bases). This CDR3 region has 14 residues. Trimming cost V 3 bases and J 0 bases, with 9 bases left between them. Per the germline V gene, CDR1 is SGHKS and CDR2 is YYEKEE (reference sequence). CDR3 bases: TGTGCCAGCAGCTATCGGGGCCTGAACACTGAAGCTTTCTTT. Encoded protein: CASSYRGLNTEAFF. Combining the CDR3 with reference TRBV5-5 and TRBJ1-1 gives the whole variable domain DAGVTQSPTHLIKTRGQQVTLRCSPISGHKSVSWYQQVLGQGPQFIFQYYEKEERGRGNFPDRFSARQFPNYSSELNVNALLLGDSALYLCASSYRGLNTEAFFGQGTRLTVV.

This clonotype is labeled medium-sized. The CDR3 loop reads CASGLDGYTF. CDR3 in DNA: TGTGCTAGTGGTTTGGATGGCTACACCTTC. V is TRBV12-5 and J is TRBJ1-2; D remains ambiguous. Germline CDR1 and CDR2: LGHNT and FRNRAP. The CDR3 is 10 amino acids. The V and J ends lost 1 base and 6 bases respectively, with 0 bases between them.

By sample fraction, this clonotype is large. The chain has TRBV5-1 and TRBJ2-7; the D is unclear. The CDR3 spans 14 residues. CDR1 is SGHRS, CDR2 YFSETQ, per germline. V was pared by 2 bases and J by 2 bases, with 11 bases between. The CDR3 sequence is CASSFRGGTYEQYF. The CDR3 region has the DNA TGCGCCAGCAGCTTCAGAGGTGGAACCTACGAGCAGTACTTC.

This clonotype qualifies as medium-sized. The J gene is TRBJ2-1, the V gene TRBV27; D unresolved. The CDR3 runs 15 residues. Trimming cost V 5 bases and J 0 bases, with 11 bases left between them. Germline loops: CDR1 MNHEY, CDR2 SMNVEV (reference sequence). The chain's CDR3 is CASSHGLTSYNEQFF. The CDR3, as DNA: TGTGCCAGCAGTCATGGGTTAACCTCCTACAATGAGCAGTTCTTC.

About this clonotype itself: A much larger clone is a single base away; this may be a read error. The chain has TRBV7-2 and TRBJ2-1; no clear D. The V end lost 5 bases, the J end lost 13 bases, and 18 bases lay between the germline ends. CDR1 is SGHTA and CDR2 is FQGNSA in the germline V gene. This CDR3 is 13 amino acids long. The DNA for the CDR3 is TGTGCCAGCAGCCGCTCTGTCCAAGAGACCCAGTTCTTC. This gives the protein CASSRSVQETQFF.

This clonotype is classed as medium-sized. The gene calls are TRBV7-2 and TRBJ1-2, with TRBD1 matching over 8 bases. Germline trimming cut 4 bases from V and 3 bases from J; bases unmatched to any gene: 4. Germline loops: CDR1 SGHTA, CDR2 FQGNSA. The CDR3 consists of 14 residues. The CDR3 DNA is TGTGCCAGCAGCTCCACAGGGGGGGACTATGGCTACACCTTC. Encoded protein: CASSSTGGDYGYTF. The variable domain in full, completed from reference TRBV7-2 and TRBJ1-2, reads GAGVSQSPSNKVTEKGKDVELRCDPISGHTALYWYRQSLGQGLEFLIYFQGNSAPDKSGLPSDRFSAERTGGSVSTLTIQRTQQEDSAVYLCASSSTGGDYGYTFGSGTRLTVV.

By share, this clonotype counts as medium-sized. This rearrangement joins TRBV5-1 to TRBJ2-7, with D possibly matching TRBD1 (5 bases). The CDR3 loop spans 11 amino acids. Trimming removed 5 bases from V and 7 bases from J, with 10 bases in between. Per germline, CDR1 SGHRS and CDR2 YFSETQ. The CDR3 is CASSVGQEQYF. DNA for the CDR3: TGCGCCAGCAGTGTCGGACAAGAGCAGTACTTC. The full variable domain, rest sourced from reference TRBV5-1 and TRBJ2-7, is KAGVTQTPRYLIKTRGQQVTLSCSPISGHRSVSWYQQTPGQGLQFLFEYFSETQRNKGNFPGRFSGRQFSNSRSEMNVSTLELGDSALYLCASSVGQEQYFGPGTRLTVT.

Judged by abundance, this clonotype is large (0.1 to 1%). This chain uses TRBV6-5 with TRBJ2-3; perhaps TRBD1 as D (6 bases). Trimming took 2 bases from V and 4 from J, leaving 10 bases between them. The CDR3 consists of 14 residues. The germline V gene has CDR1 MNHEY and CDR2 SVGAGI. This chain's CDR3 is CASSYGGLPDTQYF. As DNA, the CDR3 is TGTGCCAGCAGTTACGGGGGCCTTCCAGATACGCAGTATTTT.

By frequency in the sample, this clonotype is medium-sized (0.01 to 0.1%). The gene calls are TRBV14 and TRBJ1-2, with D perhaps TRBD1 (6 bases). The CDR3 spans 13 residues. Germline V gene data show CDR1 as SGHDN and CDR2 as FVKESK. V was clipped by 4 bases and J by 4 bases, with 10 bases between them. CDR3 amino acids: CASSPLDSYGYTF. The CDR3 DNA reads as TGTGCCAGCAGCCCCCTGGACAGCTATGGCTACACCTTC.

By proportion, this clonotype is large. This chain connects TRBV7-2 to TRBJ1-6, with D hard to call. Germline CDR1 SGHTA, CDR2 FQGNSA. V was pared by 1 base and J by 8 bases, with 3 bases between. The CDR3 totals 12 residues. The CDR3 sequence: CASSLGYSPLHF. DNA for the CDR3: TGTGCCAGCAGCTTAGGGTATTCACCCCTCCACTTT.

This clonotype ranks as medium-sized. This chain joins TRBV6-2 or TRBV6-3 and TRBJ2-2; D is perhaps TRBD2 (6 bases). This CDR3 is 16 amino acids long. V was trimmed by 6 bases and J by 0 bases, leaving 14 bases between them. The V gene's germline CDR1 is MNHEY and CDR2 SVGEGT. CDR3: CASRELASANTGELFF. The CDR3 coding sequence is TGTGCCAGCAGAGAGCTAGCGAGCGCGAACACCGGGGAGCTGTTTTTT.